This TCR beta chain was observed in a study of Ad26.COV2.S vaccination and SARS-CoV-2 variants. A remark on this clone: Its antigen remains unidentified.

The V gene lost 7 bases and the J gene lost 7 bases, with 11 bases spanning the gap. The CDR3 spans 11 residues. Germline CDR1 reads SQVTM; CDR2 reads ANQGSEA. Profiled with immunoSEQ multiplex PCR; TCRdb holds only in-frame clones, not every one. This sample has about 680,000 clones; 89% occur once, and the top ten carry approximately 1.5%. Treatment denoted: 15 to 20 received Ad26.COV2.S at low or high dose, single or two shots; about 5 received placebo; per-sample allocation not given. Sample collection was performed on day 63 after the first vaccine or placebo injection. Wuhan-strain spike was delivered by a replication-incompetent Ad26 vector. General study points: Breadth and depth estimates from TCRs may understate total T cell responses. Participants in the vaccine arm had higher spike-specific TCR breadth; placebo recipients had lower.

This material consisted of peripheral blood, taken in a trial of Ad26.COV2.S vaccine versus placebo. The clonotype originates from a person aged 18-60 years who received the Ad26.COV2.S COVID-19 vaccine or a placebo. The gene calls are TRBV29-1 and TRBJ2-1, with a tentative D call TRBD1 (6 bases). The CDR3 nucleotides read TGCAGCGGGACTCAGGGGAATGAGCAGTTCTTC. Translated: CSGTQGNEQFF.